These T cell receptor beta chains were read from a single sample in a study of CD8 T cells in Susac syndrome. TCRdb redid the calling of the immunoSEQ multiplex PCR reads with MiXCR, one entry per CDR3 protein. Of almost 450,000 distinct CDR3 sequences in the sample, roughly 85% were seen once. The sequenced sample consisted of CD8+ T cells from PBMCs. The receptors here all came from a human donor with multiple sclerosis. Both conserved end residues are trimmed from each CDR3. A D gene is named only where the DNA matches it firmly. A row's size may be missing; if present it is once, few, many or a size class.

>-|-|TRBJ2-7|TRBV27
GTGTTNYEQY
>-|TRBD1|TRBJ2-2|TRBV6-5
ASSMGQHLTGELF
>-|-|TRBJ2-2|TRBV30
ALGPRQRSPGELF
>-|TRBD1|TRBJ2-7|TRBV7-9
ASNSGQGYEQY
>once|-|TRBJ2-5|TRBV5-4
ASQGGEETQY
>few|-|TRBJ2-7|TRBV7-8
ASSSYAGTSDYEQY
>-|TRBD1|TRBJ2-2|TRBV28
ASDRESTGELF
>-|-|TRBJ2-7|TRBV2
AGETGAYEQY
>-|TRBD1|TRBJ2-3|TRBV12-3/TRBV12-4
ASSSATGLSTDTQY
>few|-|TRBJ2-7|TRBV29-1
SVLGGFPYEQY
>-|-|TRBJ1-5|TRBV4-1
TSSQGVAQPQH
>-|-|TRBJ1-1|TRBV6-2/TRBV6-3
ASSYPGKGPNTEAF
>-|-|TRBJ1-1|TRBV25-1
ASSEFGTEAF
>-|-|TRBJ2-7|TRBV5-1
ASSSDSPRLAEQY
>-|-|TRBJ2-7|TRBV9
ASSVAGGPHEQY
>-|-|TRBJ1-5|TRBV30
AWSVDGGSNQPQH
>few|-|TRBJ2-5|TRBV7-6
ASTISLGVLGETQY
>-|-|TRBJ1-1|TRBV27
ASSYATRTEAF
>-|-|TRBJ2-1|TRBV9
ASSAWDELEQF
>-|TRBD1|TRBJ1-2|TRBV19
ASSTTGTGGDGYT
>-|-|TRBJ2-7|TRBV2
ASSTGLHFEQY
>-|TRBD2|TRBJ2-1|TRBV15
ATSRDPAGPYNEQF
>-|-|TRBJ1-1|TRBV19
ASKETENTEAF
>-|TRBD2|TRBJ2-7|TRBV29-1
SVVTSAAYEQY
>-|-|TRBJ2-1|TRBV9
ASSVVGRGYNEQF
>-|-|TRBJ2-7|TRBV4-1
ASSQVVNHYEQY
>few|-|TRBJ2-6|TRBV6-1
ASSALQGTLANVLT
>-|-|TRBJ1-1|TRBV5-8
ASSVAVNTEAF
>few|-|TRBJ2-7|TRBV30
AWSELGGYEQY
>-|TRBD1|TRBJ2-7|TRBV7-9
ASRVGTGVEQY
>-|TRBD2|TRBJ2-1|TRBV27
ASSLWTSNEQF
>few|-|TRBJ1-5|TRBV6-5
ASSYSGFGNQPQH
>once|-|TRBJ1-4|TRBV5-1
ASSTGTSNEKLF
>few|TRBD2|TRBJ2-3|TRBV6-1
ASLPSGGPDTQY
>-|-|TRBJ1-3|TRBV7-2
ASSLAPGPGNTIY
>-|-|TRBJ1-6|TRBV2
ASSVTTPSSYNSPLH
>-|-|TRBJ1-1|TRBV11-2
ASSPLDRLTEAF
>-|-|TRBJ1-1|TRBV5-4
ASSLAGLPEAF
>-|-|TRBJ2-2|TRBV6-6
AAGPNTGELF
>-|-|TRBJ2-1|TRBV29-1
SVEVVDSQHNEQF